These 30 T cell receptor beta chains originate from one sample sequenced in a study of graft-versus-host responses after intestinal transplantation (dated by TCRdb to the early 2020s). Which antigens these TCRs recognize remains unknown. Receptor libraries were prepared by the immunoSEQ multiplex PCR assay. Not all clones reach the TCRdb copy of this immuneACCESS table, which keeps in-frame sequences only. Checked studies attribute under half of the gap to unresolved V genes and leave the rest unexplained. The sample profile shows 35,000 to 45,000 clones; approximately 95% of them were found once. 0.2% to 0.25% of the sample lies in the top ten. The time point label for this specimen denotes: cells obtained before transplantation from donor or recipient. The source material was unstimulated CD4+ T cells sorted from spleen or lymph node cells, sampled before transplant. These receptor sequences come from a human donor who was the organ donor for an intestinal transplant.

This clone was seen only once. The genes are TRBV9 and TRBJ2-3; D remains unclear. V lost 4 bases and J lost 5, with 17 bases in between. Germline V gene data show CDR1 as SGDLS and CDR2 as YYNGEE. This CDR3 has 15 residues. CDR3 sequence (DNA): TGTGCCAGCAGCCTTTACCCCTCCTGGCAAGATACGCAGTATTTT. Protein: CASSLYPSWQDTQYF.

Written as DNA, the CDR3 is TGTGCCAGCAGCTTGGGACTAGCGGGGGGGCGTGAGCAGTTCTTC. Residues: CASSLGLAGGREQFF. V gene TRBV5-8 combines with J gene TRBJ2-1; the match to TRBD2 covers 14 bases. Germline CDR1 SGHTS, CDR2 YDEGEE. Germline trimming cut 0 bases from V and 9 bases from J; bases unmatched to any gene: 2. This CDR3 has 15 residues.

The V call is TRBV30, the J call TRBJ2-2, with D possibly matching TRBD2 (6 bases). Trimming cost V 2 bases and J 4 bases, with 14 bases left between them. This CDR3 is built from 15 residues. The germline gives CDR1 GTSNPN, CDR2 SVGIG (reference sequence). The CDR3 reads CAWSPSGAFTGELFF. CDR3 DNA: TGTGCCTGGAGTCCCTCGGGAGCGTTCACCGGGGAGCTGTTTTTT.

The chain joins TRBV25-1 to TRBJ2-7; TRBD1 agrees at 10 bases. Germline CDR1 is MGHDK and CDR2 is SYGVNS. This CDR3 spans 12 amino acids. The trim removed 4 bases at V and 6 bases at J, leaving 0 bases unmatched. CDR3 loop: CASSGTGGEQYF. DNA of the CDR3: TGTGCCAGCAGTGGGACAGGGGGCGAGCAGTACTTC.

The rearrangement joins TRBV7-2 to TRBJ2-4; D uncertain. V shed 1 base and J shed 2 bases, with 6 bases lying between them. Germline V gives CDR1 SGHTA, CDR2 FQGNSA. This CDR3 comprises 14 residues. CDR3 nucleotide sequence: TGTGCCAGCAGCTTAGGAGGCCCCAAAAACATTCAGTACTTC. Protein product: CASSLGGPKNIQYF. The full variable domain, in which reference TRBV7-2 and TRBJ2-4 provide the parts outside the CDR3, is GAGVSQSPSNKVTEKGKDVELRCDPISGHTALYWYRQSLGQGLEFLIYFQGNSAPDKSGLPSDRFSAERTGGSVSTLTIQRTQQEDSAVYLCASSLGGPKNIQYFGAGTRLSVL.

The J gene is TRBJ1-6, the V gene TRBV2; D gene uncertain. Germline V CDR1 and CDR2: SNHLY, FYNNEI. This CDR3 comprises 16 residues. Deletions cut 4 bases from V and 2 bases from J, with 12 bases between. CDR3 region: CASSVLRTAYNSPLHF. The CDR3 DNA reads TGTGCCAGCAGTGTACTTCGGACCGCCTATAATTCACCCCTCCACTTT.

The J gene is TRBJ2-7, the V gene TRBV5-1, with 11 bases aligning to TRBD2. V lost 1 base and J lost 6; bases outside the gene matches: 0. Germline V gene lookup returns CDR1 SGHRS and CDR2 YFSETQ. CDR3 length: 13 amino acids. The CDR3 nucleotides read TGCGCCAGCAGCTTGACTAGCGGGGGCGAGCAGTACTTC. This sequence encodes CASSLTSGGEQYF.

The chain couples TRBV4-3 to TRBJ1-2; 9 bases fit TRBD1. Germline V gene sequence: CDR1 LGHNA, CDR2 YSLEER. This CDR3 contains 14 residues. The V gene end was trimmed by 0 bases and the J gene end by 7 bases; junction bases not matched to a gene: 3. The CDR3 loop is CASSQDLGQGGYTF. CDR3 DNA: TGCGCCAGCAGCCAAGATCTGGGACAGGGTGGCTACACCTTC.

V usage is TRBV5-1 and J usage is TRBJ2-1; a possible D gene is TRBD1 (6 bases). The V and J ends lost 0 bases and 3 bases respectively, with 13 bases between them. Germline values: CDR1 SGHRS, CDR2 YFSETQ. CDR3 size: 16 residues. The CDR3 reads CASSLDANRVYNEQFF. The CDR3 DNA follows: TGCGCCAGCAGCTTGGATGCTAACAGGGTCTACAATGAGCAGTTCTTC.

The chain recombines TRBV6-1 with TRBJ2-7; TRBD1 matches at 7 bases. V trimming: 5 bases; J trimming: 0 bases; junction bases outside the gene matches: 4. CDR1 is MNHNS and CDR2 is SASEGT in the germline V gene. The CDR3 length is 14 residues. The CDR3 is CASSLQGSSYEQYF. CDR3 DNA sequence: TGTGCCAGCAGTTTACAGGGGAGCTCCTACGAGCAGTACTTC.

The chain links TRBV9 to TRBJ1-3; the D gene is possibly TRBD1 (6 bases). Deletions cut 4 bases from V and 2 bases from J, with 16 bases between. CDR3 length: 16 amino acids. Germline CDR1 reads SGDLS; CDR2 reads YYNGEE. The CDR3 DNA reads as TGTGCCAGCAGCCTTACTCTCAGGGGAACTGGAAACACCATATATTTT. Translating gives CASSLTLRGTGNTIYF.

This chain links TRBV7-6 with TRBJ2-2; 9 nucleotides align to TRBD2. Germline lookup yields CDR1 SGHVS and CDR2 FNYEAQ. This CDR3 contains 15 residues. The junction had 1 base not matched to a gene; V was cut back by 1 base and J by 4 bases. As DNA, the CDR3 is TGTGCCAGCAGCTTAGGTAGCGGGGGCACCGGGGAGCTGTTTTTT. Protein: CASSLGSGGTGELFF.

The V call is TRBV9, the J call TRBJ2-2, with 9 bases lining up with TRBD2. The CDR3 is made up of 17 amino acids. J gave up 5 bases and V 1 base, and 9 bases lay outside the gene matches. Germline values: CDR1 SGDLS, CDR2 YYNGEE. The CDR3 bases are TGTGCCAGCAGCGTATCGGGCGGGGGGGCGGTAACCGGGGAGCTGTTTTTT. Protein product: CASSVSGGGAVTGELFF.

The V call is TRBV30, the J call TRBJ1-6; 7 bases fit TRBD1. The length of the CDR3 is 15 residues. Germline CDR1 is GTSNPN and CDR2 is SVGIG (reference sequence). J lost 7 bases, V lost 0 bases, and 6 bases had no gene match. CDR3 residues: CAWSVRDRVNSPLHF. The CDR3, as DNA: TGTGCCTGGAGTGTACGTGACAGGGTGAATTCACCCCTCCACTTT.

The chain joins TRBV28 to TRBJ1-5, with D unclear. The germline gives CDR1 MDHEN, CDR2 SYDVKM. The CDR3 length is 15 residues. V gave up 6 bases and J gave up 1 base, with 13 bases separating them. The CDR3 sequence is CASSLLSFSNQPQHF. CDR3 DNA sequence: TGTGCCAGCAGCCTCCTAAGTTTCAGCAATCAGCCCCAGCATTTT.

The chain is built from TRBV12-2 and TRBJ1-3; the table's D call of TRBD1 was not tested on the DNA. TRBV12-2 represents a pseudogene. This CDR3 region has 18 residues. CDR3 residues: CASRLAWTGPRSGNTIYF. CDR3 in DNA: TGTGCAAGTCGCTTAGCATGGACAGGTCCACGCTCTGGAAACACCATATATTTT.

CDR3 sequence (DNA): TGTGCCAGCAGCCGGGACACTAACTATGGCTACACCTTC. Residues: CASSRDTNYGYTF. The chain joins TRBV7-2 to TRBJ1-2; TRBD1 is a possible D gene (6 bases). Germline V gene sequence: CDR1 SGHTA, CDR2 FQGNSA. Trimming took off 5 bases at V and 0 bases at J, with 7 bases between the two ends. The CDR3 totals 13 residues.

The rearrangement links TRBV7-9 to TRBJ2-7; D gene unclear. CDR1 is SEHNR, CDR2 FQNEAQ, per germline (reference sequence). V lost 3 bases and J lost 3, with 9 bases in between. The CDR3 contains 13 residues. CDR3 DNA: TGTGCCAGCAGCTTTGGAGAATACTACGAGCAGTACTTC. Its protein is CASSFGEYYEQYF.

This chain uses TRBV10-3 with TRBJ1-4, with D possibly being TRBD1 (6 bases). Germline-derived CDR1 and CDR2 are ENHRY and SYGVKD. The CDR3 totals 15 residues. V shed 4 bases and J shed 5 bases, with 14 bases lying between them. Here the CDR3 reads CAISARQGPNEKLFF. The CDR3, as DNA: TGTGCCATCAGTGCCCGGCAGGGGCCGAATGAAAAACTGTTTTTT.

The chain combines TRBV15 with TRBJ2-3, with D perhaps matching TRBD2 (7 bases). Germline-derived CDR1 and CDR2 are LNHNV and YYDKDF (reference sequence). This CDR3 has 15 amino acids. Trimming took off 3 bases at V and 5 bases at J, with 15 bases between the two ends. The CDR3, as DNA: TGTGCCACCAGCAGGGCCGGGGGGCAGGGAGATACGCAGTATTTT. Its protein is CATSRAGGQGDTQYF.

V usage is TRBV11-2 and J usage is TRBJ2-3, with D possibly TRBD1 on 6 matching bases. In germline, CDR1 is SGHAT, CDR2 FQNNGV. CDR3 length: 16 residues. The germline V and J ends were trimmed by 5 bases and 0 bases, with 15 bases remaining between them. CDR3 bases: TGTGCCAGCAGCCAGGGGAGTTTAACTAGCACAGATACGCAGTATTTT. This encodes CASSQGSLTSTDTQYF.

The chain is built from TRBV9 and TRBJ1-1, with a possible D match to TRBD1 (6 bases). This CDR3 has 15 amino acids. Per germline, CDR1 SGDLS and CDR2 YYNGEE. V was shortened by 4 bases and J by 7 bases, with 20 bases between the two germline ends. The CDR3: CASSSRGGAAFEAFF. The CDR3, as DNA: TGTGCCAGCAGCTCCCGGGGGGGGGCAGCCTTTGAAGCTTTCTTT.

The genes are TRBV28 and TRBJ2-7; a weak D match, TRBD1 (5 bases). Germline V gene lookup returns CDR1 MDHEN and CDR2 SYDVKM. CDR3 length: 13 amino acids. Trimming cost V 8 bases and J 3 bases, with 14 bases left between them. CDR3: CASGLTDFYEQYF. In DNA form, the CDR3 reads TGTGCCAGCGGGCTGACAGATTTCTACGAGCAGTACTTC.

This clone was seen only a few times. The chain employs TRBV6-1 and TRBJ1-1; unclear D gene. Trimming shortened V by 1 base and J by 1 base, and 10 bases separated the two germline ends. The CDR3 contains 15 residues. Per germline, CDR1 MNHNS and CDR2 SASEGT. DNA of the CDR3: TGTGCCAGCAGTGAAGGGTTGGTAGGGAACACTGAAGCTTTCTTT. Its protein is CASSEGLVGNTEAFF.

The chain recombines TRBV28 with TRBJ2-7; 10 bases map to TRBD1. The trim removed 8 bases at V and 4 bases at J, leaving 11 bases unmatched. The CDR3 runs to 15 residues. Germline V gene sequence: CDR1 MDHEN, CDR2 SYDVKM. CDR3 in DNA: TGTGCCAGCTATGGCCCGGGACAGGGGAGTTACGAGCAGTACTTC. Protein product: CASYGPGQGSYEQYF.

The sample holds one count of this clone. This sequence joins TRBV6-4 and TRBJ1-1, with D unclear. This CDR3 region has 14 residues. The germline gives CDR1 MRHNA, CDR2 SNTAGT. Trimming cost V 0 bases and J 1 base, with 6 bases left between them. The CDR3 protein is CASSDSVRNTEAFF. Here the CDR3 DNA reads TGTGCCAGCAGTGACTCGGTAAGGAACACTGAAGCTTTCTTT.

The J gene is TRBJ1-2, the V gene TRBV2; D is uncertain. Germline V CDR1 and CDR2: SNHLY, FYNNEI. The V end lost 6 bases, the J end lost 4 bases, and 9 bases lay between the germline ends. This CDR3 region has 12 residues. The chain's CDR3 is CASREAGYGYTF. Written as DNA, the CDR3 is TGTGCCAGCAGAGAGGCAGGCTATGGCTACACCTTC.

The rearrangement uses TRBV27 and TRBJ2-1; 9 bases line up with TRBD2. This CDR3 is built from 15 residues. CDR1 and CDR2 (germline): MNHEY, SMNVEV (reference sequence). J lost 7 bases, V lost 3 bases, and 7 bases had no gene match. The CDR3 bases are TGTGCCAGCAGTTTTGAGCGGGGGGTCGATAATGAGCAGTTCTTC. Its protein is CASSFERGVDNEQFF.

This clone has a handful of counts. The genes are TRBV18 and TRBJ2-7; D is unresolved. The CDR3 is made up of 12 amino acids. Trimming took 2 bases from V and 0 from J, leaving 2 bases between them. Per the germline V gene, CDR1 is KGHSH and CDR2 is LQKENI. CDR3 residues: CASSPSSYEQYF. CDR3 in DNA: TGTGCCAGCTCACCAAGCTCCTACGAGCAGTACTTC.

J is TRBJ1-3 and V is TRBV7-2; 8 positions agree with TRBD1. V shed 5 bases and J 0 bases; nucleotides not matched to a gene: 15. The CDR3 is made up of 19 amino acids. Germline values: CDR1 SGHTA, CDR2 FQGNSA. CDR3 sequence: CASSLFHTGTGRSGNTIYF. In nucleotides, the CDR3 is TGTGCCAGCAGCCTCTTCCATACCGGGACAGGCCGCTCTGGAAACACCATATATTTT.